This T cell receptor beta chain was recovered during a study of blood T cells in healthy people across ages. Study-level information: There was about one barcoded beta molecule captured by template switching per two T cells.

For the second PCR, which ran for 7 to 11 cycles, a sample-barcoded 5' primer and a J-beta primer mix were used. Each of the cDNA molecules was tagged by a template-switch adaptor with 12 random nucleotides. A single record per CDR3 protein comes from TCRdb applying MiXCR to the 5' RACE reads. This repertoire shows roughly 1.4 million distinct CDR3 sequences, roughly 64% found once; its top ten account for 6.5% to 8%. The CDR3 has 16 residues. With V trimmed by 4 bases and J by 0 bases, 4 bases remained unmatched. Germline CDR1 LGHNA, CDR2 YSLEER. This clonotype was recorded a few times. Sequencing was done on a sample of blood. This clonotype originated in a man between 18 and 29 years old in good health. The chain uses TRBV4-3 and TRBJ2-1, with 9 bases aligning to TRBD1. DNA of the CDR3: TGCGCCAGCAGCCCCGGACAGGGGAGCTCCTACAATGAGCAGTTCTTC. Its protein is CASSPGQGSSYNEQFF.